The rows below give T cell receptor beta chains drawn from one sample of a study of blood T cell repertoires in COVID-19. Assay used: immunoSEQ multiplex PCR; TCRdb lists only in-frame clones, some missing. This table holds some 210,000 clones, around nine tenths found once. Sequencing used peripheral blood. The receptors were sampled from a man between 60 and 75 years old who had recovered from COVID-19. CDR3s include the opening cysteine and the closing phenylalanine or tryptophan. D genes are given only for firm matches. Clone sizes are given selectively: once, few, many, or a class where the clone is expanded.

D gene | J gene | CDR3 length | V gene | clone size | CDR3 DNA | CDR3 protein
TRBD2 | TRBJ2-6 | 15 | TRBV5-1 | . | TGCGCCAGCCGTCTGAGCGGGGGTGGGGCCAACGTCCTGACTTTC | CASRLSGGGANVLTF
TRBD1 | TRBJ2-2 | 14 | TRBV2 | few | TGTGCCAATCGACAGGGACCCTTCACCGGGGAGCTGTTTTTT | CANRQGPFTGELFF
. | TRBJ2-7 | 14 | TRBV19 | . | TGTGCCAGTAGTCAGCAGGTTACCCCCTACGAGCAGTACTTC | CASSQQVTPYEQYF
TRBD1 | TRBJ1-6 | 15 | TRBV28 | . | TGTGCCAGCAGTTCTCCGACAGGGCCTAATTCACCCCTCCACTTT | CASSSPTGPNSPLHF
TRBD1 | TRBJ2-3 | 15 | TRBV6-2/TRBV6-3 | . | TGTGCCAGCAGCGATAGGGACAGGACTGGCGGTACGCAGTATTTT | CASSDRDRTGGTQYF
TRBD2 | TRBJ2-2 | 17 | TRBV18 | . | TGTGCCAGCTCTCCCGGACTAGCGGGGTCGAACACCGGGGAGCTGTTTTTT | CASSPGLAGSNTGELFF
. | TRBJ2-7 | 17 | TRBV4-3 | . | TGCGCCAGCAGCCGAAAAGTAGGGTGGGGGGAGGCCTACGAGCAGTACTTC | CASSRKVGWGEAYEQYF
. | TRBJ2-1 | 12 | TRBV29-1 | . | TGCAGCGTTGAACTAGCGAATTCAGAGCAGTTCTTC | CSVELANSEQFF
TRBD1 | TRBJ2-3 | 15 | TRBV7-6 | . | TGTGCCAGCGGGGGACAGCCTAGGGTCACAGATACGCAGTATTTT | CASGGQPRVTDTQYF
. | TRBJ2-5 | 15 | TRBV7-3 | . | TGTGCCAGCAGCCCGATTGGAGGCGGAGGGGAGACCCAGTACTTC | CASSPIGGGGETQYF
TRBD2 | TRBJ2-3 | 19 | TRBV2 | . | TGTGCCAGCAGTGAAGCGCCAGGGCGGGGGGGCCCCTCCCGGGATACGCAGTATTTT | CASSEAPGRGGPSRDTQYF
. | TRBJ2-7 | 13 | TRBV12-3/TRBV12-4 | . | TGTGCCAGTTCCGCCGGGACATCCCTGGAGCAGTACTTC | CASSAGTSLEQYF
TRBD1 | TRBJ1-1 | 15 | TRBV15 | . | TGTGCCACCAGCAGAGGCGCGGGACAGGGGACTGAAGCTTTCTTT | CATSRGAGQGTEAFF
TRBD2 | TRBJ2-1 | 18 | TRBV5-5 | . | TGTGCCAGCACCCAAGAGATGGCGGGAGGCAACGACTCCAATGAGCAGTTCTTC | CASTQEMAGGNDSNEQFF
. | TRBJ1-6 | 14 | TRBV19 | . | TGTGCCAGTAGTATCCAACAGAAAAATTCACCCCTCCACTTT | CASSIQQKNSPLHF
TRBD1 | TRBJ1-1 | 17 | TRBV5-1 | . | TGCGCCAGCAGCACGGGGACAGGGGGCGGACTCAACACTGAAGCTTTCTTT | CASSTGTGGGLNTEAFF
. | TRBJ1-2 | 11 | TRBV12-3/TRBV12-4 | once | TGTGCCAGCAGTTTGTGGAGTGGCTACACCTTC | CASSLWSGYTF
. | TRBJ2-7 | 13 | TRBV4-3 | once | TGCGCCAGCAGCCAAACCGGAGGTTACGAGCAGTACTTC | CASSQTGGYEQYF
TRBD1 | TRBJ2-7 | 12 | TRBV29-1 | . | TGCAGCGGGGGACAGGGTTCCGACGAGCAGTACTTC | CSGGQGSDEQYF
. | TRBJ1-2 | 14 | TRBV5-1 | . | TGCGCCAGCACCTTGGGGCTTACTAACTATGGCTACACCTTC | CASTLGLTNYGYTF